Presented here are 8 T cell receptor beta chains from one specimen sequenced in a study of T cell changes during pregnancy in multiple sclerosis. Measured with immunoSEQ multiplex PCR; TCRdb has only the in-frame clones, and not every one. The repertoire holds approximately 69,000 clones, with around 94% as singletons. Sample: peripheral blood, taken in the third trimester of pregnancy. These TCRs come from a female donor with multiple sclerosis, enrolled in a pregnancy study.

The CDR3 spells CASRSTGDQPQHF. The DNA of the CDR3 is TGTGCCAGTAGAAGTACAGGGGATCAGCCCCAGCATTTT. The chain has TRBV19 and TRBJ1-5; 7 nucleotides match TRBD1. Per germline, CDR1 LNHDA and CDR2 SQIVND (reference sequence). The J segment lost 5 bases and the V segment lost 6 bases, leaving 4 bases of the junction unmatched. The CDR3 is made up of 13 amino acids.

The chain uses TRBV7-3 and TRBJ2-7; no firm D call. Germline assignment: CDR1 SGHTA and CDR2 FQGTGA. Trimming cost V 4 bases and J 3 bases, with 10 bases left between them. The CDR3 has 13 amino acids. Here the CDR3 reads CASSSQLFYEQYF. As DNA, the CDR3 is TGTGCCAGCAGCTCGCAACTATTCTACGAGCAGTACTTC.

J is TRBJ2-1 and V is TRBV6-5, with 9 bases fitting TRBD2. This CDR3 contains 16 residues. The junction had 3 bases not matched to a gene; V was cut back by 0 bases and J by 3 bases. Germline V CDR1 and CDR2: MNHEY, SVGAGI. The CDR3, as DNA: TGTGCCAGCAGTTACTCGGGAGCGGGGGGCTACAATGAGCAGTTCTTC. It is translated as CASSYSGAGGYNEQFF.

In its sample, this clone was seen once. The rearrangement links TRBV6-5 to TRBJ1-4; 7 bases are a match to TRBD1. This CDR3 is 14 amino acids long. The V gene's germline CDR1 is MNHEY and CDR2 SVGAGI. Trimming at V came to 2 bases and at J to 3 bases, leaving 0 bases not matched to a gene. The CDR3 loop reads CASSYTGANEKLFF. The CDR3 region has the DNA TGTGCCAGCAGTTACACAGGGGCTAATGAAAAACTGTTTTTT.

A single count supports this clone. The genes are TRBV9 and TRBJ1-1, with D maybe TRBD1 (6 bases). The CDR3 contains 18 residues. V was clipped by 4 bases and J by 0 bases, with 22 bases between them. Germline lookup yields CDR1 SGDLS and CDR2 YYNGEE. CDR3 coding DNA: TGTGCCAGCAGCCAGACTATTGGGGACACCTGGTTGAACACTGAAGCTTTCTTT. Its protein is CASSQTIGDTWLNTEAFF.

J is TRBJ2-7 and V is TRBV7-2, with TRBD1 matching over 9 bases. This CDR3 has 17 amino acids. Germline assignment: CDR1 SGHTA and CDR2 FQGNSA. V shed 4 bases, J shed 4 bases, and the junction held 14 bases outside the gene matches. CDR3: CASSSYRGHLTSYEQYF. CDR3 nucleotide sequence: TGTGCCAGCAGCTCCTACAGGGGGCACCTCACTTCGTACGAGCAGTACTTC.

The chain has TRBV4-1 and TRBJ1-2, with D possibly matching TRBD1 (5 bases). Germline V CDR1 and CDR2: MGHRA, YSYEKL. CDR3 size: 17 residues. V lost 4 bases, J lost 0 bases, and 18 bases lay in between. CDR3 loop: CASSLGGDLIANYGYTF. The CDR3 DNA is TGCGCCAGCAGCCTCGGCGGGGACTTGATAGCTAACTATGGCTACACCTTC.

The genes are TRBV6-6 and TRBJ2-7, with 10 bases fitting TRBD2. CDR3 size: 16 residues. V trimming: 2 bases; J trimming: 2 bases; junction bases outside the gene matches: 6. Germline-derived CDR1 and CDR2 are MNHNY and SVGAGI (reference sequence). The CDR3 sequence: CASSYRASGGAYEQYF. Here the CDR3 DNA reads TGTGCCAGCAGTTACCGGGCTAGCGGGGGCGCCTACGAGCAGTACTTC.